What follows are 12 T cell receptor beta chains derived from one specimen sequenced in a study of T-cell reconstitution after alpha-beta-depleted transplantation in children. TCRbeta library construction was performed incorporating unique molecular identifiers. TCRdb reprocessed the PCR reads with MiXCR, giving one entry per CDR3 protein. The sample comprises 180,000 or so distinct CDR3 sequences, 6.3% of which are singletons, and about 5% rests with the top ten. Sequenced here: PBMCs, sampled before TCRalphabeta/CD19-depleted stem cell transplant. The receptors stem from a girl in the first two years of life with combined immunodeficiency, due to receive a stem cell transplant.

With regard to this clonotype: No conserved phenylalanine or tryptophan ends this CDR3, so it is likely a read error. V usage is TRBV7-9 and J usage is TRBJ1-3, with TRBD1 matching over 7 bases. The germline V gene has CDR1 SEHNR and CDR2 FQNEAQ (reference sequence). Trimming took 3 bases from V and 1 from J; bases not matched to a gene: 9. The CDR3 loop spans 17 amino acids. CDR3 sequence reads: CASSFSYRGQSGNTIYC. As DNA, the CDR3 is TGTGCCAGCAGCTTCTCCTACAGGGGCCAATCTGGAAACACCATATATTGT.

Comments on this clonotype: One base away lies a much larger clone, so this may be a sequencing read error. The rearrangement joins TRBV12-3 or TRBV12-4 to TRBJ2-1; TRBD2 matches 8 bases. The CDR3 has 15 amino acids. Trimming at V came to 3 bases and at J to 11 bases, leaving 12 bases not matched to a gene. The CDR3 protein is CASSFPAGGKGKQFF. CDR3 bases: TGTGCCAGCAGTTTTCCGGCGGGGGGTAAGGGTAAGCAGTTCTTC.

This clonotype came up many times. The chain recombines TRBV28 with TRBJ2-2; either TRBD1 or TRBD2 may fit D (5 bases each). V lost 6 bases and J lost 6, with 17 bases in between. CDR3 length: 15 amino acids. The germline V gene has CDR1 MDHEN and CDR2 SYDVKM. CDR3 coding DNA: TGTGCCAGCAGCTCCCGGGGCTTTTCGGCCGGGGAGCTGTTTTTT. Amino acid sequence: CASSSRGFSAGELFF.

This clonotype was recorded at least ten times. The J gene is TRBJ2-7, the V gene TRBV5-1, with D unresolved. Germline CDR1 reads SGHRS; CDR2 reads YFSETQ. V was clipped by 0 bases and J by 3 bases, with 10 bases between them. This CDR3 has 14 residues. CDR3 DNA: TGCGCCAGCAGCTTGGCCTCCAAAAACTACGAGCAGTACTTC. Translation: CASSLASKNYEQYF.

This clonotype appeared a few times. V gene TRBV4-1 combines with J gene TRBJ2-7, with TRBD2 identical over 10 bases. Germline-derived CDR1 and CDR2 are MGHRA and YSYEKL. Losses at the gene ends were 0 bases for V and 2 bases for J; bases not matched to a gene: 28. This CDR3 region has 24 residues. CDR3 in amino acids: CASSQDSWIFQREGLGVGPYEQYF. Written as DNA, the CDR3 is TGCGCCAGCAGCCAAGATTCATGGATCTTTCAGCGGGAGGGCCTGGGAGTAGGGCCCTACGAGCAGTACTTC.

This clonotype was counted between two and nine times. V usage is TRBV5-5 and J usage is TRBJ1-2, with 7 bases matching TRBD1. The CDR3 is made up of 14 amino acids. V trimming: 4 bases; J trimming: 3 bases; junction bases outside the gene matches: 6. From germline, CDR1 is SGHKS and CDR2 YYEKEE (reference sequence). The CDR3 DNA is TGTGCCAGCAGCCCGGGACAGCACGACTATGGCTACACCTTC. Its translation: CASSPGQHDYGYTF.

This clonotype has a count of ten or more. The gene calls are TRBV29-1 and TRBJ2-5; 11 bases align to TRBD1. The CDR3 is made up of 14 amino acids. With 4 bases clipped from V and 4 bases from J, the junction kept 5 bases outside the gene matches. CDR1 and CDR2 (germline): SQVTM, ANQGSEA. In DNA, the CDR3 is TGCAGCGTTGGAGGACAGGGGGCAGGAGAGACCCAGTACTTC. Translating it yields CSVGGQGAGETQYF.

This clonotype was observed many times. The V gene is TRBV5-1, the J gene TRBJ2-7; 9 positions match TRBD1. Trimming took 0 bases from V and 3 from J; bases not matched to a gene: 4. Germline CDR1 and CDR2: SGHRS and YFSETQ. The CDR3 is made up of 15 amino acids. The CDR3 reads CASSLVQGALYEQYF. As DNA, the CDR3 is TGCGCCAGCAGCTTGGTACAGGGGGCTCTCTACGAGCAGTACTTC.

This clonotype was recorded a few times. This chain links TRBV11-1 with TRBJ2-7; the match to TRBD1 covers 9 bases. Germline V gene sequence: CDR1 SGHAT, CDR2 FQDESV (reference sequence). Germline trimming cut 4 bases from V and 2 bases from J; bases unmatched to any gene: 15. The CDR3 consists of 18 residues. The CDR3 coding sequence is TGTGCCAGCAGCTCGACTACTCCTAAGACAGGGGGAGCCTACGAGCAGTACTTC. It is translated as CASSSTTPKTGGAYEQYF.

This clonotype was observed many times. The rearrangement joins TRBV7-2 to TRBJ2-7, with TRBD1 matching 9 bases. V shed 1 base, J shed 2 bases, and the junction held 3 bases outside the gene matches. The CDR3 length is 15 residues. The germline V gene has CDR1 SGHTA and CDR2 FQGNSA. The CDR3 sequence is CASSLVWTGAYEQYF. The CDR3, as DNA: TGTGCCAGCAGCTTAGTATGGACAGGGGCCTACGAGCAGTACTTC.

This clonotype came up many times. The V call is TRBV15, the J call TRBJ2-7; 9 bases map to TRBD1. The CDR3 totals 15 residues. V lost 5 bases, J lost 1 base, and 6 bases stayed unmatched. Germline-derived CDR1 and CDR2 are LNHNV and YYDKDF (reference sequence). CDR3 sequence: CATSGGTGKSYEQYF. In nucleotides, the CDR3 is TGTGCCACCAGCGGAGGGACAGGGAAATCCTACGAGCAGTACTTC.

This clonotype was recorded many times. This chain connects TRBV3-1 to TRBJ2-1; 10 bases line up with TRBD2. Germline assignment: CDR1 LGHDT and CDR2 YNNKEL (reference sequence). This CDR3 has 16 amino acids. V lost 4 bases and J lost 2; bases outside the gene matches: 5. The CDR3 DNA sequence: TGTGCCAGCAGCCGAAGACTAGCGGGTCCCTACAATGAGCAGTTCTTC. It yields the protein CASSRRLAGPYNEQFF.